This record concerns one T cell receptor beta chain sequence. Its antigen is still unknown. One junction end disagrees with the germline gene, perhaps due to a read error. This sample also contains other DNA sequences that code for the same CDR3. No treatment had been received by any patient before thyroid surgery. Patient clinical samples collected from about 2011 to 2018 were retrospectively analysed using T-cell receptor beta sequencing. The CDR3 covers 14 residues, taking in both the cysteine and the phenylalanine. The sequence is cut down to CDR3 DNA, 42 bases in frame from base 1. CDR1 SGHDT and CDR2 YYEEEE are derived from the germline V gene. This sample was included in a study of metastatic and nonmetastatic thyroid tumors (dated by TCRdb to the early 2020s). With respect to the entire study: The researchers compared repertoires between peripheral blood samples and tumor or nodule tissue samples from patients with malignant or benign thyroid disease.

The full study reports these points: In both blood and tumor samples, malignant tumors were reported to have significantly higher TCR beta diversity than benign nodules.

Library generation was performed with PCR. These reads were obtained on an Illumina HiSeq 4000. High-throughput sequencing was used to profile the TCR beta-chain CDR3 region of each patient. The authors' pipeline ran thus. Drawing on CDR3 differences between clinicopathological groups, the researchers built a classifier meant to tell apart patients with distant-metastatic papillary thyroid cancer. Repertoire diversity was assessed with the Shannon index, and tumor-blood repertoire similarity with the Morisita-Horn index. The public reads were run again by TCRdb, first through fastp at Q25 and then through MiXCR, and only productive beta chains were kept. The V and J calls and clone size are TCRdb's, not the authors'. This sample is represented by approximately 17,000 clones; around 25% of them were singletons. The ten most abundant clones make up less than 11% of the sample.

Sequencing was done on a sample of adjacent normal tissue. The sequence links TRBV5-6 to TRBJ1-4; perhaps TRBD1 is the D gene, with 6 bases matching. This TCR derives from a female donor with papillary thyroid cancer or a benign thyroid nodule (not recorded which). Some clones in this sample may be carry-over from other donors' samples. The DNA sequence is as follows: TGTGCCAGCAGCTTGGTGGGGGCGAATGAAAAACTGTTCTTT. Its product reads: CASSLVGANEKLFF.